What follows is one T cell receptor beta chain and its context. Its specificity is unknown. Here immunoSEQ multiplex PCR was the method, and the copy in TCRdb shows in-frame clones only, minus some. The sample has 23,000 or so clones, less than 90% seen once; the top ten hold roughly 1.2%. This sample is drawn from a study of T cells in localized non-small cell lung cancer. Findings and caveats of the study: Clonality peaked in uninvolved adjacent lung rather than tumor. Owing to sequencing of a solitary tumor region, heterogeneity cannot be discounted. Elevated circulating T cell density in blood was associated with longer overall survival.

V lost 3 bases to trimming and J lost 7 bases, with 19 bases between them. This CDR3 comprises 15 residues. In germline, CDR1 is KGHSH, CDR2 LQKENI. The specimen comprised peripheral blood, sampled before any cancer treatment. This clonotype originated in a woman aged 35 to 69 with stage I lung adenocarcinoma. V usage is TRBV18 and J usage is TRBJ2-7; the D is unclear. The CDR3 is CASSPGFSMSGEQYF. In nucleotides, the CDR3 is TGTGCCAGCTCACCGGGATTTAGCATGAGTGGAGAGCAGTACTTC.